Each of the 6 T cell receptor beta chains below was sequenced from the same sample in a study of OX40 agonist ivuxolimab in advanced cancers. Clones were sequenced by immunoSEQ multiplex PCR, and TCRdb holds only the in-frame ones, with some missing. This sample has about 95,000 clones, with roughly 91% found just once. The sample in question was CD4+ or CD8+ T cells sorted from blood, obtained in a trial of the OX40 agonist ivuxolimab. These receptors originate from an adult with an advanced solid tumor such as melanoma, head and neck, liver or kidney cancer.

The table lists this clone with a count of one. The chain links TRBV7-2 to TRBJ2-7, with D possibly being TRBD1 (5 bases). The germline V and J ends were trimmed by 2 bases and 0 bases, with 20 bases remaining between them. The CDR3 loop spans 18 amino acids. Germline CDR1 SGHTA, CDR2 FQGNSA. The CDR3 region is CASSLTLGIGVSSYEQYF. In DNA, the CDR3 is TGTGCCAGCAGCTTAACCCTCGGAATAGGGGTTAGCTCCTACGAGCAGTACTTC.

The chain has TRBV7-3 and TRBJ2-2; D is unclear. Trimming left V 6 bases short and J 3 bases short, with 5 bases between. The germline gives CDR1 SGHTA, CDR2 FQGTGA. The CDR3 is 12 residues long. In DNA form, the CDR3 reads TGTGCCAGCAGAAAAGACACCGGGGAGCTGTTTTTT. Translating gives CASRKDTGELFF.

The J gene is TRBJ2-7, the V gene TRBV28; maybe TRBD2 (6 bases). CDR3 size: 13 residues. V was shortened by 6 bases and J by 2 bases, with 11 bases between the two germline ends. The germline V gene encodes CDR1 MDHEN and CDR2 SYDVKM. CDR3 in amino acids: CASSRGAAYEQYF. The CDR3 DNA follows: TGTGCCAGCAGCCGCGGGGCGGCCTACGAGCAGTACTTC. Full variable domain (outside the CDR3, taken from reference TRBV28 and TRBJ2-7): DVKVTQSSRYLVKRTGEKVFLECVQDMDHENMFWYRQDPGLGLRLIYFSYDVKMKEKGDIPEGYSVSREKKERFSLILESASTNQTSMYLCASSRGAAYEQYFGPGTRLTVT.

The rearrangement uses TRBV5-5 and TRBJ2-1; 13 bases map to TRBD2. This CDR3 region has 16 residues. The junction had 0 bases not matched to a gene; V was cut back by 0 bases and J by 3 bases. The germline V gene has CDR1 SGHKS and CDR2 YYEKEE (reference sequence). DNA for the CDR3: TGTGCCAGCAGCTTGGGGACTAGCGGGGGCTACAATGAGCAGTTCTTC. It specifies CASSLGTSGGYNEQFF.

The V and J genes are TRBV5-6 and TRBJ2-5; 15 positions agree with TRBD2. Germline V lookup: CDR1 SGHDT, CDR2 YYEEEE. The V and J ends lost 2 bases and 6 bases, in that order; junction bases with no gene match: 5. CDR3 length equals 16 residues. CDR3 residues: CASSFGGLAGGKTQYF. The DNA for the CDR3 is TGTGCCAGCAGCTTCGGGGGACTAGCGGGAGGAAAGACCCAGTACTTC.

The chain carries TRBV18 and TRBJ1-2; 8 nucleotides match TRBD1. This CDR3 has 13 amino acids. Trimming removed 6 bases from V and 9 bases from J; junction bases left unmatched: 9. Germline V lookup: CDR1 KGHSH, CDR2 LQKENI. Here the CDR3 reads CASSAKQGGSYTF. The CDR3 region has the DNA TGTGCCAGCTCTGCAAAACAGGGGGGGAGCTACACCTTC.